The 24 T cell receptor beta chains in this list originate from one sample, sequenced in a study of T cells in Graves' hyperthyroidism and ophthalmopathy. Amplified TCR beta CDR3 regions derived from RNA transcripts. HTBI primers drove first-round RT-PCR of the TCR CDR3. TCRdb used MiXCR to reprocess the multiplex PCR reads, holding one entry per CDR3 protein. This sample has some 350,000 distinct CDR3 sequences, with roughly 15% found just once. The material sequenced was blood. The receptors derive from a woman aged 60-70 years with Graves' ophthalmopathy.

The gene calls are TRBV4-1 and TRBJ2-5; TRBD1 is a possible D gene (5 bases). Germline V gives CDR1 MGHRA, CDR2 YSYEKL. The germline V and J ends were trimmed by 5 bases and 5 bases, with 12 bases remaining between them. The length of the CDR3 is 13 residues. Here the CDR3 DNA reads TGCGCCAGCAGCAACGGACCAGGGGAGACCCAGTACTTC. It is translated as CASSNGPGETQYF.

The genes are TRBV28 and TRBJ2-5; 10 positions agree with TRBD1. The trim removed 1 base at V and 4 bases at J, leaving 6 bases unmatched. The CDR3 runs to 16 residues. The germline CDR1 and CDR2 sequences are MDHEN and SYDVKM. The CDR3 spells CASSLSDRGQGETQYF. DNA of the CDR3: TGTGCCAGCAGTTTATCCGACAGGGGGCAGGGAGAGACCCAGTACTTC.

The sample holds many counts of this clonotype. This chain uses TRBV24-1 with TRBJ1-1; no clear D. The germline CDR1 and CDR2 sequences are KGHDR and SFDVKD. The CDR3 covers 13 residues. The ends were cut back, 4 bases at V and 0 bases at J, with 5 bases in the middle. The CDR3 sequence is CATSDGVNTEAFF. For the CDR3, the DNA is TGTGCCACCAGTGACGGGGTGAACACTGAAGCTTTCTTT.

This clonotype has just a few counts. The chain has TRBV28 and TRBJ2-1; perhaps TRBD2 as D (7 bases). The CDR3 length is 18 residues. Germline-derived CDR1 and CDR2 are MDHEN and SYDVKM. The V end was cut by 2 bases, the J end by 4 bases, with 21 bases between. This CDR3 reads CASSLGRGAHQFYNEQFF. CDR3 coding DNA: TGTGCCAGCAGTTTAGGGAGGGGGGCCCACCAATTTTACAATGAGCAGTTCTTC.

This clonotype was detected many times. This chain connects TRBV29-1 to TRBJ2-3, with 11 bases matching TRBD2. Per germline, CDR1 SQVTM and CDR2 ANQGSEA. CDR3 length: 15 amino acids. Unmatched junction bases numbered 4, after V lost 5 bases and J lost 0 bases. The CDR3 region is CSVTGTSGSTDTQYF. The CDR3 DNA reads TGCAGCGTTACCGGGACTAGCGGAAGCACAGATACGCAGTATTTT.

DNA for the CDR3: TGTGCCAGCAGCCAAGATCTAAGGGACCCTGAAGCTTTCTTT. It translates to CASSQDLRDPEAFF. The chain links TRBV14 to TRBJ1-1; perhaps TRBD1 as D (5 bases). V dropped 0 bases and J dropped 6 bases, with 11 bases sitting between them. CDR1 is SGHDN and CDR2 is FVKESK in the germline V gene. There are 14 residues in the CDR3.

This clonotype was observed many times. The chain links TRBV30 to TRBJ2-1; 9 nucleotides line up with TRBD2. Per the germline V gene, CDR1 is GTSNPN and CDR2 is SVGIG (reference sequence). The CDR3 spans 14 residues. Trimming cost V 3 bases and J 5 bases; bases outside gene matches: 5. The CDR3 sequence: CAWRPGLANNEQFF. In DNA, the CDR3 is TGTGCCTGGAGGCCGGGACTAGCTAACAATGAGCAGTTCTTC.

There are a few counts of this clonotype. The J gene is TRBJ1-2, the V gene TRBV28, with D uncertain. Trimming pared 6 bases from V and 4 bases from J, leaving 18 bases between. CDR1 and CDR2 (germline): MDHEN, SYDVKM. The CDR3 spans 15 residues. CDR3: CASSFAGNLGYGYTF. The CDR3 DNA reads as TGTGCCAGCAGCTTTGCCGGGAATCTGGGCTATGGCTACACCTTC.

Ten or more counts support this clonotype. J is TRBJ2-3 and V is TRBV7-7; 12 positions match TRBD1. The CDR3 totals 15 residues. J gave up 3 bases and V 4 bases, and 2 bases lay outside the gene matches. CDR1 is SSHAT and CDR2 is FNYEAQ in the germline V gene (reference sequence). CDR3 protein: CASSWGQGATDTQYF. For the CDR3, the DNA is TGTGCCAGCAGCTGGGGACAGGGGGCAACAGATACGCAGTATTTT.

This clonotype was detected ten times or more. The J gene is TRBJ2-7, the V gene TRBV20-1, with TRBD2 matching over 10 bases. Germline loops: CDR1 DFQATT, CDR2 SNEGSKA (reference sequence). The CDR3 loop spans 16 amino acids. V shed 0 bases and J 6 bases; nucleotides not matched to a gene: 11. CDR3 residues: CSARDPLAGVMAEQYF. The CDR3 bases are TGCAGTGCTAGAGATCCCCTAGCGGGAGTAATGGCCGAGCAGTACTTC.

This clonotype was recorded many times. The J gene is TRBJ2-2, the V gene TRBV20-1, with 10 positions matching TRBD2. V lost 3 bases to trimming and J lost 0 bases; unmatched junction nucleotides: 7. Germline assignment: CDR1 DFQATT and CDR2 SNEGSKA (reference sequence). The CDR3 spans 17 residues. CDR3 sequence: CSARSPAGGPNTGELFF. Here the CDR3 DNA reads TGCAGTGCTAGGTCCCCAGCGGGAGGGCCGAACACCGGGGAGCTGTTTTTT.

Only a few counts were recorded for this clonotype. The chain carries TRBV20-1 and TRBJ2-2, with 8 bases identical to TRBD2. The CDR3 sequence is 16 residues long. Germline assignment: CDR1 DFQATT and CDR2 SNEGSKA (reference sequence). V dropped 1 base and J dropped 4; count of bases not matched to a gene: 8. CDR3 in DNA: TGCAGTGCTAGAGGACTCGGGGCGGGGGGCACCGGGGAGCTGTTTTTT. Translated, it gives CSARGLGAGGTGELFF.

This clonotype was observed a few times. This chain connects TRBV9 to TRBJ1-1; perhaps TRBD1 as D (5 bases). The CDR3 runs 14 residues. CDR1 is SGDLS and CDR2 is YYNGEE in the germline V gene. V lost 0 bases and J 3 bases, leaving 9 bases between the germline ends. CDR3 DNA sequence: TGTGCCAGCAGCGTAGTGCAGGGTGACACTGAAGCTTTCTTT. Translation: CASSVVQGDTEAFF.

This clonotype was observed at least ten times. This chain connects TRBV19 to TRBJ1-1; the D is unclear. In germline, CDR1 is LNHDA, CDR2 SQIVND (reference sequence). The CDR3 spans 13 residues. V was clipped by 4 bases and J by 7 bases, with 13 bases between them. The CDR3 spells CASSTGREGEAFF. The CDR3 DNA follows: TGTGCCAGTAGTACGGGCCGAGAAGGTGAAGCTTTCTTT.

In DNA, the CDR3 is TGTGCCAGCAGTGAATGGGGGAGCAATCAGCCCCAGCATTTT. As protein: CASSEWGSNQPQHF. V is TRBV25-1 and J is TRBJ1-5, with D perhaps TRBD1 (5 bases). The V gene lost 1 base and the J gene lost 1 base, with 5 bases spanning the gap. This CDR3 has 14 amino acids. The germline V gene has CDR1 MGHDK and CDR2 SYGVNS.

This clonotype has at least ten counts. The chain employs TRBV13 and TRBJ2-7; 15 positions agree with TRBD2. CDR1 and CDR2 from the germline V gene are PRHDT and FYEKMQ (reference sequence). V lost 6 bases, J lost 5 bases, and 8 bases stayed unmatched. The CDR3 consists of 16 residues. Here the CDR3 DNA reads TGTGCCAGCAGTCACCGGACTAGCGGGGGGGGCAACGAGCAGTACTTC. The encoded protein is CASSHRTSGGGNEQYF.

This clonotype was observed many times. The V gene is TRBV3-1, the J gene TRBJ2-1; D not resolved. This CDR3 has 12 amino acids. The V end was cut by 3 bases, the J end by 9 bases, with 9 bases between. Germline loops: CDR1 LGHDT, CDR2 YNNKEL (reference sequence). The CDR3 DNA sequence: TGTGCCAGCAGCCATTTCCGTGGTGAGCAGTTCTTC. Encoded protein: CASSHFRGEQFF.

This clonotype was counted many times. The chain employs TRBV29-1 and TRBJ2-7; D gene ambiguous. The CDR3 loop spans 12 amino acids. Trimming took off 6 bases at V and 2 bases at J, with 11 bases between the two ends. Per germline, CDR1 SQVTM and CDR2 ANQGSEA. The CDR3 DNA is TGCAGCGTGACGACCCAAACCTACGAGCAGTACTTC. Its protein is CSVTTQTYEQYF.

V is TRBV9 and J is TRBJ1-4; no reliable D call. The germline V gene has CDR1 SGDLS and CDR2 YYNGEE. The CDR3 is 16 residues long. Trimming cost V 0 bases and J 8 bases, with 17 bases left between them. CDR3 nucleotide sequence: TGTGCCAGCAGCGTAGGTGCGGCCACCTCTTCCGAAAAACTGTTTTTT. Translation gives CASSVGAATSSEKLFF.

V and J are TRBV2 and TRBJ1-6; perhaps TRBD1 as D (5 bases). V was clipped by 7 bases and J by 9 bases, with 25 bases between them. The germline V gene has CDR1 SNHLY and CDR2 FYNNEI. CDR3 length: 17 amino acids. CDR3 protein: CASILDGGGPLTSPLHF. The CDR3, as DNA: TGTGCCAGCATTTTAGACGGGGGGGGACCGCTTACTTCACCCCTCCACTTT.

The sample holds many counts of this clonotype. The chain employs TRBV3-1 and TRBJ1-1; 8 bases align to TRBD1. This CDR3 comprises 16 residues. Losses at the gene ends were 5 bases for V and 5 bases for J; bases not matched to a gene: 13. Germline CDR1 reads LGHDT; CDR2 reads YNNKEL (reference sequence). Written as DNA, the CDR3 is TGTGCCAGCAGCACTCATCCGGGCAGGGGGCGAACTGAAGCTTTCTTT. Protein: CASSTHPGRGRTEAFF.

This clonotype was found a few times. The chain recombines TRBV20-1 with TRBJ2-1; 9 nucleotides align to TRBD2. This CDR3 has 15 residues. Germline V gives CDR1 DFQATT, CDR2 SNEGSKA (reference sequence). Unmatched junction bases numbered 7, after V lost 3 bases and J lost 4 bases. CDR3 loop: CSARPVAGVYNEQFF. The DNA for the CDR3 is TGCAGTGCTAGGCCGGTAGCGGGAGTATACAATGAGCAGTTCTTC.

This clonotype was detected many times. The chain recombines TRBV3-1 with TRBJ1-1; perhaps TRBD1 as D (5 bases). Germline V gives CDR1 LGHDT, CDR2 YNNKEL (reference sequence). The CDR3 is made up of 15 amino acids. Between the trimmed V and J ends, which lost 4 bases and 3 bases, there was a span of 15 bases. CDR3 DNA: TGTGCCAGCAGCCCCTTTGGGGCCCGGGACACTGAAGCTTTCTTT. Encoded protein: CASSPFGARDTEAFF.

This clonotype occurred many times. The chain carries TRBV9 and TRBJ1-5, with D perhaps TRBD1 (6 bases). V lost 2 bases and J lost 4, with 7 bases in between. This CDR3 is built from 13 residues. Germline values: CDR1 SGDLS, CDR2 YYNGEE. The CDR3 loop reads CASSVGQNQPQHF. The CDR3 nucleotides are TGTGCCAGCAGCGTCGGACAGAATCAGCCCCAGCATTTT.